This T cell receptor (beta chain) comes out of a study of CD8+CD57+ T cells in acquired aplastic anemia. Study-wide background: On average, sorted CD4+ and CD8+ cells gave 3.2 ug of DNA. Study observations and caveats: The same twenty-nine CD8+ CDR3 sequences occurred in patients and in controls.

Comments on this clonotype: Its antigen is unknown.

Germline-derived CDR1 and CDR2 are KGHDR and SFDVKD. Trimming pared 5 bases from V and 7 bases from J, leaving 13 bases between. The CDR3 extends over 13 amino acids. The template used for profiling TCR beta VDJ and CDR3 was genomic DNA. TCRdb reprocessed the reads via MiXCR and lists one record per CDR3 protein. The sample has tens of thousands of distinct CDR3 sequences, approximately 73% seen once. The sequenced material came from sorted CD4+, CD8+, or CD8+CD57+ T cells (not recorded which) from PBMCs. This clonotype was obtained from a human donor in good health, serving as a control. J is TRBJ2-5 and V is TRBV24-1, with a weak D call TRBD2 (5 bases). The CDR3 spells CATSGPASGTQYF. The CDR3 DNA reads as TGTGCCACCAGTGGTCCGGCGAGCGGGACCCAGTACTTC.